A single T cell receptor beta chain is shown here with its context. The V end lost 11 bases, the J end lost 0 bases, and 13 bases lay between the germline ends. Germline values: CDR1 SNHLY, CDR2 FYNNEI. This CDR3 is built from 13 residues. The sample comes from a study of T cell changes during pregnancy in multiple sclerosis. This table comes from immunoSEQ multiplex PCR, and its TCRdb copy is limited to in-frame clones, with some not included. The data contain just under 50,000 clones, around 93% of them singletons. This TCR was recovered from a female donor with multiple sclerosis, enrolled in a pregnancy study. The V and J genes are TRBV2 and TRBJ1-1; D might be TRBD1 (5 bases). The sequencing used CD8+ T cells from peripheral blood mononuclear cells, collected after pregnancy. As DNA, the CDR3 is TGTGCCGGTACGGGACTCATGAACACTGAAGCTTTCTTT. Translating it yields CAGTGLMNTEAFF.